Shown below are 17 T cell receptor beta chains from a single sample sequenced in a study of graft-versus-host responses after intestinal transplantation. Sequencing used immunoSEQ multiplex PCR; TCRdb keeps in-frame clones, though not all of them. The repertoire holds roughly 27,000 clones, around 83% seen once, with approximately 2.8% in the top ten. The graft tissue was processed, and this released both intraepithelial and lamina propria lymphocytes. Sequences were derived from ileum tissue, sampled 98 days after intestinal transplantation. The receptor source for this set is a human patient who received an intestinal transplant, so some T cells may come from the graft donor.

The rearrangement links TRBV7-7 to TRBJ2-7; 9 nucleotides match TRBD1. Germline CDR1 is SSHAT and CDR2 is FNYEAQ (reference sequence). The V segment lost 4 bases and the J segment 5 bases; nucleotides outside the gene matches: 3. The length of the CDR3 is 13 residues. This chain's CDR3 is CASSSGQGNEQYF. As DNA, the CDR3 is TGTGCCAGCAGCTCCGGACAGGGGAACGAGCAGTACTTC. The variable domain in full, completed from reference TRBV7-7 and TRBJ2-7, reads GAGVSQSPRYKVTKRGQDVTLRCDPISSHATLYWYQQALGQGPEFLTYFNYEAQPDKSGLPSDRFSAERPEGSISTLTIQRTEQRDSAMYRCASSSGQGNEQYFGPGTRLTVT.

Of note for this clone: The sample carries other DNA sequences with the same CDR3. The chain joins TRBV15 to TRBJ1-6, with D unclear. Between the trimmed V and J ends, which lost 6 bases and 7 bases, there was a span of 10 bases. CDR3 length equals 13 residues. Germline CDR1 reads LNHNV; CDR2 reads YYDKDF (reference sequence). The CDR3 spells CATSSLENSPLHF. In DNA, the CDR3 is TGTGCCACCAGTAGCCTGGAAAATTCACCCCTCCACTTT.

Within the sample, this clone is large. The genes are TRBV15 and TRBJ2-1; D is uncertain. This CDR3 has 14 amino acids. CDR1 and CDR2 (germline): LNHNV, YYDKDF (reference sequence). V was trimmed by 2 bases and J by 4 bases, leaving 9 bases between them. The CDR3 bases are TGTGCCACCAGCAGACTTGACGCGTACAATGAGCAGTTCTTC. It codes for CATSRLDAYNEQFF.

CDR3 amino acids: CASSLEWGLQETQYF. CDR3 DNA sequence: TGCGCCAGCAGCTTGGAGTGGGGGCTCCAAGAGACCCAGTACTTC. The chain recombines TRBV5-1 with TRBJ2-5, with a tentative D call TRBD1 (6 bases). The germline gives CDR1 SGHRS, CDR2 YFSETQ. This CDR3 region has 15 residues. Trimming cost V 0 bases and J 1 base, with 10 bases left between them.

The CDR3 sequence is CASSQSGGFYEQYF. CDR3 nucleotides: TGCGCCAGCAGCCAGAGCGGGGGGTTCTACGAGCAGTACTTC. This chain uses TRBV4-1 with TRBJ2-7; TRBD2 aligns across 9 bases. The V gene end was trimmed by 3 bases and the J gene end by 3 bases; junction bases not matched to a gene: 3. Per germline, CDR1 MGHRA and CDR2 YSYEKL. There are 14 residues in the CDR3.

This chain's CDR3 is CASRADRGYNQPQHF. The CDR3 nucleotides read TGTGCCAGTAGGGCGGACAGGGGTTACAATCAGCCCCAGCATTTT. The chain joins TRBV19 to TRBJ1-5; 9 nucleotides match TRBD1. Germline-derived CDR1 and CDR2 are LNHDA and SQIVND (reference sequence). With 6 bases clipped from V and 3 bases from J, the junction kept 6 bases outside the gene matches. The CDR3 spans 15 residues.

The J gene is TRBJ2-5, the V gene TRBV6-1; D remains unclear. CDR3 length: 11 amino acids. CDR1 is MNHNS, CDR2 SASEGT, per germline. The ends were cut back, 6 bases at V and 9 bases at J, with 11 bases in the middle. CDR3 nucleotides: TGTGCCAGCAGGTCAGGTCCGGCCCAGTACTTC. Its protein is CASRSGPAQYF.

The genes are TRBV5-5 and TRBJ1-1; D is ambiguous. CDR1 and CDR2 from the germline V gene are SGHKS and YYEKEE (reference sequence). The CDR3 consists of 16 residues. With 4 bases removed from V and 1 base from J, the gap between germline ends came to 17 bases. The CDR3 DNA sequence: TGTGCCAGCAGCCCCTCTCGGGGTTTGGGGAACACTGAAGCTTTCTTT. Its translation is CASSPSRGLGNTEAFF.

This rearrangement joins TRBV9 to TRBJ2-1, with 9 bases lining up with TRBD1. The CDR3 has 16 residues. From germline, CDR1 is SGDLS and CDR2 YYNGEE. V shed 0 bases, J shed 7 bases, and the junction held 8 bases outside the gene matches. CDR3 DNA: TGTGCCAGCAGCGTAGTTGGACAGGGGTCATGGAATGAGCAGTTCTTC. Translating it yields CASSVVGQGSWNEQFF. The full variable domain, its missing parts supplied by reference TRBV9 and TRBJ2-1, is DSGVTQTPKHLITATGQRVTLRCSPRSGDLSVYWYQQSLDQGLQFLIQYYNGEERAKGNILERFSAQQFPDLHSELNLSSLELGDSALYFCASSVVGQGSWNEQFFGPGTRLTVL.

This CDR3 is CASSPDSDRNEQYF. CDR3 in DNA: TGCGCCAGCAGCCCAGACAGCGACCGAAACGAGCAGTACTTC. The chain uses TRBV5-1 and TRBJ2-7, with D possibly TRBD1 on 5 matching bases. Trimming cost V 4 bases and J 5 bases, with 16 bases left between them. CDR1 is SGHRS, CDR2 YFSETQ, per germline. The CDR3 contains 14 residues. Combining the CDR3 with reference TRBV5-1 and TRBJ2-7 gives the whole variable domain KAGVTQTPRYLIKTRGQQVTLSCSPISGHRSVSWYQQTPGQGLQFLFEYFSETQRNKGNFPGRFSGRQFSNSRSEMNVSTLELGDSALYLCASSPDSDRNEQYFGPGTRLTVT.

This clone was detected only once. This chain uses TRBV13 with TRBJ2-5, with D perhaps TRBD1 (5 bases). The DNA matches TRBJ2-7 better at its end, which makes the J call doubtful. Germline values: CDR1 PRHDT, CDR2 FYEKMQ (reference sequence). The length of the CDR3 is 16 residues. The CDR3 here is CASSGWTQNLLSEQYF. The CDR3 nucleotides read TGTGCCAGCAGCGGATGGACACAGAACCTCCTATCCGAGCAGTACTTC.

CDR3 sequence (DNA): TGTGCCAGCAGCGTAACTCTTAGCGGGGAGCAGTTCTTC. It yields the protein CASSVTLSGEQFF. J is TRBJ2-1 and V is TRBV9; TRBD2 aligns across 7 bases. J was trimmed by 10 bases and V by 1 base; bases with no gene match: 5. The CDR3 runs 13 residues. Germline values: CDR1 SGDLS, CDR2 YYNGEE. Drawing the rest from reference TRBV9 and TRBJ2-1, the complete variable domain is DSGVTQTPKHLITATGQRVTLRCSPRSGDLSVYWYQQSLDQGLQFLIQYYNGEERAKGNILERFSAQQFPDLHSELNLSSLELGDSALYFCASSVTLSGEQFFGPGTRLTVL.

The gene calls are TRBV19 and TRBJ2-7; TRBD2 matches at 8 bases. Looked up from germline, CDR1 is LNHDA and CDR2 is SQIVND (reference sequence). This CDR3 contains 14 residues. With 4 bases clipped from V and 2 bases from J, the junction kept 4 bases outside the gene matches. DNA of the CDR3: TGTGCCAGTAGTACGGGAGGGATGGCCTACGAGCAGTACTTC. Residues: CASSTGGMAYEQYF.

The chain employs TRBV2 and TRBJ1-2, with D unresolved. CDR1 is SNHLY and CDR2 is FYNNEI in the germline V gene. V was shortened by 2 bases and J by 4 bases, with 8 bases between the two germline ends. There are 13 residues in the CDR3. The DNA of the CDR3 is TGTGCCAGCAGTGAAAGGCAGCTCTATGGCTACACCTTC. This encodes CASSERQLYGYTF.

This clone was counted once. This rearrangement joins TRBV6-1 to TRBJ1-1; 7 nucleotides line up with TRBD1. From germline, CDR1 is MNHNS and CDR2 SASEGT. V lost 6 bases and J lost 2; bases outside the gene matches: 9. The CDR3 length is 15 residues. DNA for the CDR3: TGTGCCAGCAGCAAAGACAGGGTAGGAAACACTGAAGCTTTCTTT. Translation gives CASSKDRVGNTEAFF.

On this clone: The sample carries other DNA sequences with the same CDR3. CDR3 in amino acids: CASSLGVSNQPQHF. The CDR3 DNA reads as TGTGCCAGCAGTTTAGGAGTCAGCAATCAGCCCCAGCATTTT. The V gene is TRBV27, the J gene TRBJ1-5; no firm D call. Germline V lookup: CDR1 MNHEY, CDR2 SMNVEV (reference sequence). The CDR3 totals 14 residues. V lost 2 bases and J 1 base, leaving 6 bases between the germline ends.

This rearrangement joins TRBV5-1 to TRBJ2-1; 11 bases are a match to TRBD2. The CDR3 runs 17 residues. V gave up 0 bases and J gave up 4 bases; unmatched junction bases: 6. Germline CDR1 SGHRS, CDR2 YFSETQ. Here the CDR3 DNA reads TGCGCCAGCAGCTTGGTTAGCGGGGGGGTCACTTACAATGAGCAGTTCTTC. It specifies CASSLVSGGVTYNEQFF.